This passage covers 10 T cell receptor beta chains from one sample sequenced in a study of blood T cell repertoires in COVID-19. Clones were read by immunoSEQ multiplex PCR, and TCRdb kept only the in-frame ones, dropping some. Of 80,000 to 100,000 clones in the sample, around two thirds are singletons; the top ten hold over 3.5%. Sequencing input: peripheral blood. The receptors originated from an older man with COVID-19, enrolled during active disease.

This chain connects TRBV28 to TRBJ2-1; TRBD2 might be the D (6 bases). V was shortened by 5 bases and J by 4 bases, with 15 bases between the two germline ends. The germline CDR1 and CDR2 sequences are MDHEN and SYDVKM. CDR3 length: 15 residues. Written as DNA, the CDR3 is TGTGCCAGCAGTCCCCGGGGACTCGTTTACAATGAGCAGTTCTTC. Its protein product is CASSPRGLVYNEQFF.

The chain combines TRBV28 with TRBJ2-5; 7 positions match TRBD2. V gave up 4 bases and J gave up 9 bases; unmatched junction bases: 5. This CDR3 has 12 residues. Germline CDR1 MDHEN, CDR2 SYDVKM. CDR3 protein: CASSSPREAQYF. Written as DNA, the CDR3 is TGTGCCAGCAGTTCGCCCCGGGAGGCCCAGTACTTC.

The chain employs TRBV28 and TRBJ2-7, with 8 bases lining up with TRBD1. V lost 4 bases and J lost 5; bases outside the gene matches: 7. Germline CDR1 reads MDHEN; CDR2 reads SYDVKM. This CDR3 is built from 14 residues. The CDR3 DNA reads TGTGCCAGCAGTTCACTACAGGGGGGCAACGAGCAGTACTTC. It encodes CASSSLQGGNEQYF.

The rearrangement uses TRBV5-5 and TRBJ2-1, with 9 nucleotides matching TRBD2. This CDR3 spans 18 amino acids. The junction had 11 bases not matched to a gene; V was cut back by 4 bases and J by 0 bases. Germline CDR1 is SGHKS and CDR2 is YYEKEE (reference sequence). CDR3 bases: TGTGCCAGCAGCCCCTTTATGGCGGGAGGGCCCTCCTACAATGAGCAGTTCTTC. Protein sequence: CASSPFMAGGPSYNEQFF. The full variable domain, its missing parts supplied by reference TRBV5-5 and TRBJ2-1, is DAGVTQSPTHLIKTRGQQVTLRCSPISGHKSVSWYQQVLGQGPQFIFQYYEKEERGRGNFPDRFSARQFPNYSSELNVNALLLGDSALYLCASSPFMAGGPSYNEQFFGPGTRLTVL.

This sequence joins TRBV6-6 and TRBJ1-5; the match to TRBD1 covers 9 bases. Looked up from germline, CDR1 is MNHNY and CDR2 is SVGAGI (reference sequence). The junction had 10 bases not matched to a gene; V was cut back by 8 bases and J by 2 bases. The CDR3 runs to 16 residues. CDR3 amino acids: CASQNPTGGRNQPQHF. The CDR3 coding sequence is TGTGCCAGCCAAAATCCGACAGGGGGTCGCAATCAGCCCCAGCATTTT.

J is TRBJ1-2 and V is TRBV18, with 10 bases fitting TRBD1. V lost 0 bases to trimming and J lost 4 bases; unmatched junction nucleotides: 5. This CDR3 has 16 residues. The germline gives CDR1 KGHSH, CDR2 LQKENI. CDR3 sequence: CASSPPHRTGGYGYTF. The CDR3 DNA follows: TGTGCCAGCTCACCACCCCACAGGACAGGGGGCTATGGCTACACCTTC.

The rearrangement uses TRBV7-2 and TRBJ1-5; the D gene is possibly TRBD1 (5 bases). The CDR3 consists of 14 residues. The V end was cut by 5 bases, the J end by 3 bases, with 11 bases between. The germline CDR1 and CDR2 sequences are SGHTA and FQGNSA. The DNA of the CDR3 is TGTGCCAGCAGCCCAGGGTTCGTCAATCAGCCCCAGCATTTT. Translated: CASSPGFVNQPQHF.

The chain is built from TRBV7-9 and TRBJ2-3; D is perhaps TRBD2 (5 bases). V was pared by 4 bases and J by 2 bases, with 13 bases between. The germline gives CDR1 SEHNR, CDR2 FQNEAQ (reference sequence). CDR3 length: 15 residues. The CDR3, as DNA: TGTGCCAGCAGCTCGGGGATCATCGTCACAGATACGCAGTATTTT. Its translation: CASSSGIIVTDTQYF.

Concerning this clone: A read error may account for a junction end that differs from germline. CDR3 nucleotides: TGTGCCTGGAGAGCCTCGGGACATCCAACCGGGTGGTTT. As protein: CAWRASGHPTGWF. The chain employs TRBV30 and TRBJ1-3; maybe TRBD1 (6 bases). Per the germline V gene, CDR1 is GTSNPN and CDR2 is SVGIG (reference sequence). This CDR3 has 13 amino acids.

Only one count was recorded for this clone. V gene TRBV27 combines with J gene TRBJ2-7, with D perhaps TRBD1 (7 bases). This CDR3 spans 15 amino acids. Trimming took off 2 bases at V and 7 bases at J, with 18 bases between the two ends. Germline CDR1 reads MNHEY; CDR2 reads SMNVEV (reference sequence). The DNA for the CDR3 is TGTGCCAGCAGTTTAGGGCGGCAGGGGGGTAGGGAGCAGTACTTC. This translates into CASSLGRQGGREQYF.